Included here is one T cell receptor (beta chain) sequence, with context. This clonotype came up a few times. This receptor's antigen is unknown. The input lacks base qualities; no much larger clone sits a single base away. The data derive from a study of T cells in Graves' hyperthyroidism and ophthalmopathy (dated by TCRdb to between 2017 and 2020). A note on the overall study: Peripheral blood samples were taken at the time of initial diagnosis, prior to any treatment. To identify distinguishing TCR V-J signatures, a discovery cohort of about a hundred patients was used, comprising 40 to 45 with Graves' ophthalmopathy and 57 with stable Graves' hyperthyroidism. Whether ophthalmopathy could be predicted prospectively was tested in an independent validation cohort made up of 18 to 20 hyperthyroidism patients plus 17 patients who later progressed to ophthalmopathy. For training and testing, the roughly 100 patients in the discovery cohort were randomly divided in a 7:3 ratio. The study also compared thyroid tissue and blood T-cell repertoires from roughly 6 Graves' hyperthyroidism patients. After blood sampling, hyperthyroidism patients were treated with methimazole at a starting dose of 30 mg daily, and ophthalmopathy patients were treated with high-dose intravenous methylprednisolone. The paper describes TCR Vbeta CDR3 sequencing of 135 peripheral blood samples, made up of roughly 40 ophthalmopathy patients, around 78 hyperthyroidism patients and some 17 progressor patients. Paper-wide results and their limitations: During validation, the model predicted progression to ophthalmopathy a median of roughly six months ahead of onset, with just under 71% sensitivity and about 75% specificity. Ophthalmopathy was separated from stable hyperthyroidism by a 13 V-J signature model, with about 88% sensitivity and about 84% specificity obtained in cross-validation and 80%/75% obtained in testing. Sample size was not statistically predetermined, and investigators were not blinded to group allocation. Blood samples also contained most of the expanded thyroid clonotypes (frequency above 0.001), which suggests that blood repertoires may reflect thyroid immune responses.

Moderately to severely active disease, a Clinical Activity Score of at least 3, a NOSPECS grade of at least 4, and a duration under 3 months were present in ophthalmopathy patients. Exclusion was applied to patients with uncontrolled infections, other autoimmune diseases, pregnancy or lactation. Diagnoses were based on clinical symptoms, serum thyroxine and TRAb, thyroid ultrasound and orbital computed tomography. PBMCs were separated from roughly 10 ml of fresh peripheral blood using Ficoll-Paque density gradient centrifugation. Trizol reagent was used to extract total RNA, and RNA quality was then checked on an Agilent 2100 Bioanalyzer. The CDR3 holds 15 amino acids from the cysteine to the phenylalanine. Only the CDR3 portion is preserved as DNA: 45 bases, with reading frame beginning at the first base. The V and J ends are trimmed by 1 base and 1 base, leaving 11 bases between them. Looking up the germline V gene yields CDR1 SGHTA and CDR2 FQGNSA.

The TCR beta CDR3 regions were amplified from the RNA transcripts. The TCR CDR3 was subjected to a first round of RT-PCR using the HTBI primer set and the Qiagen OneStep RT-PCR kit. A second multiplex PCR round built the libraries, followed by size selection and purification. Paired-end sequencing of the libraries was performed with 100 bp reads on an Illumina HiSeq2000. The original methods were these. SOAPnuke was used to process the raw data, with reads discarded if the reads contained adapters or uncalled bases, had a mean Phred below 15, or lacked an exact constant-primer or identifier match. COPE v1.2.5 was used to merge the high-quality paired reads, and each unique nucleotide sequence was defined as a clonotype. MiTCR v1.1 was used to align the clonotypes against IMGT TRBV, TRBD and TRBJ reference segments. Analysis was restricted to V-J combinations with a frequency above 0.0001, which covered roughly 99% of repertoires. The TCS score was defined as the ratio of F50 (clonal expansion) to E x V (chaos), calculated using BLOSUM62-based TCRdist between CDR3 peptides within each V-J. Welch's t-statistics and random forest reduced 500 to 550 V-J features to under 15, which were used in a naive Bayes classifier (R e1071). The raw public data were reprocessed by TCRdb itself: fastp quality trimming at Q25, MiXCR clonotype calling, in-frame beta chains only. Rows are unified per CDR3 protein, each entry keeping the most common DNA and genes. The V and J calls follow TCRdb's processing rather than the paper's. This sample lists more than 450,000 distinct CDR3 sequences; around 20% were detected once. The ten biggest clones cover less than 55% of the sample.

The sequence came from a man aged 35-49 years with Graves' ophthalmopathy. The specimen was blood. Recombination connected TRBV7-2 to TRBJ2-7, with TRBD2 perhaps the D gene, on 6 matching bases. In nucleotide form, the sequence is TGTGCCAGCAGCTTAGGTTATAGCGGATCCTACGAGCAGTACTTC. It specifies CASSLGYSGSYEQYF.